The next 3 T cell receptor beta chains were all read from a single sample in a study of blood T cells in healthy people across ages. With a J-beta primer mix and a sample-barcoded 5' primer, a second PCR ran 7 to 11 cycles. TCRdb redid the calling of the 5' RACE reads with MiXCR, one entry per CDR3 protein. This sample has 450,000 to 600,000 distinct CDR3 sequences, with approximately 26% found just once. This same sample was also part of a study on T cells of mothers and their children.

Sequences were obtained from blood. The receptor source for this set is a boy between 2 and 10 years old in good health.

This chain links TRBV27 with TRBJ2-4, with 9 bases matching TRBD1. Germline V gene data show CDR1 as MNHEY and CDR2 as SMNVEV (reference sequence). The trim removed 6 bases at V and 3 bases at J, leaving 3 bases unmatched. This CDR3 has 14 residues. This chain's CDR3 is CASRKGQGKNIQYF. Written as DNA, the CDR3 is TGTGCCAGCAGGAAGGGACAGGGCAAAAACATTCAGTACTTC.

This clonotype has more than one count but fewer than ten. The chain joins TRBV5-1 to TRBJ2-2; D unclear. Trimming took off 3 bases at V and 2 bases at J, with 8 bases between the two ends. The CDR3 totals 14 residues. Germline V gene data show CDR1 as SGHRS and CDR2 as YFSETQ. For the CDR3, the DNA is TGCGCCAGCAGCTCCGACGGAAACACCGGGGAGCTGTTTTTT. Translating it yields CASSSDGNTGELFF.

The genes are TRBV4-1 and TRBJ2-7; 7 nucleotides align to TRBD1. The CDR3 has 15 residues. Germline loops: CDR1 MGHRA, CDR2 YSYEKL. V shed 1 base, J shed 9 bases, and the junction held 12 bases outside the gene matches. CDR3 bases: TGCGCCAGCAGCCAAGTAGAGGACAGGCAGGGGGTGCAGTACTTC. Its protein product is CASSQVEDRQGVQYF.